Described below is a single TCR beta chain sequence and its context. Original processing notes: Counts of nucleated cells, estimated from reference gene primer amplification, were obtained. Libraries were prepared by immunoSEQ multiplex PCR; TCRdb keeps only in-frame clonotypes and omits some of them. D and trimming were read from the DNA, whereas the V and J calls and clone size are those reported in that table. The top ten hold approximately 7.6% of the sample, which has about 240,000 clones, around 87% seen once. Germline assignment: CDR1 SGHAT and CDR2 FQNNGV. CDR3 length equals 14 residues. The V and J ends lost 4 bases and 4 bases, in that order; junction bases with no gene match: 2. The data were obtained in a study of blood T cell repertoires in COVID-19. The overall study: Sites across the United States, Italy and Spain contributed samples from acute and convalescent COVID-19. T cells, B-cell-depleted T cells, or PBMCs provided the cDNA or gDNA that served as material.

The chain links TRBV11-2 to TRBJ2-5; TRBD1 agrees at 11 bases. This sequence was found in a man aged 55-75 years who had recovered from COVID-19. Sequencing input: peripheral blood. Here the CDR3 reads CASSSDRGPETQYF. Written as DNA, the CDR3 is TGTGCCAGCAGCTCGGACAGGGGGCCAGAGACCCAGTACTTC.